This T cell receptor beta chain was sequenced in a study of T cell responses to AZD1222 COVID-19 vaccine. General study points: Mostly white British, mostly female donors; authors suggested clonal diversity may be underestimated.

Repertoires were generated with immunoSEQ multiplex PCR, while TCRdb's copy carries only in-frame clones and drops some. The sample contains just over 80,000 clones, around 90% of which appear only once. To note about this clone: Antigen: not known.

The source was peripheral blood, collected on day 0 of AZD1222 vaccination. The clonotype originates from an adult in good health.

CDR3 residues: CASGRLAGGSLNEQYF. CDR3 sequence (DNA): TGTGCCAGCGGCCGACTAGCGGGGGGGAGCCTGAACGAGCAGTACTTC. The chain is built from TRBV11-2 and TRBJ2-7; 14 nucleotides match TRBD2. CDR1 is SGHAT, CDR2 FQNNGV, per germline. The V gene end was trimmed by 8 bases and the J gene end by 5 bases; junction bases not matched to a gene: 11. This CDR3 has 16 residues. Using reference TRBV11-2 and TRBJ2-7 for the parts outside the CDR3, the full variable domain is EAGVAQSPRYKIIEKRQSVAFWCNPISGHATLYWYQQILGQGPKLLIQFQNNGVVDDSQLPKDRFSAERLKGVDSTLKIQPAKLEDSAVYLCASGRLAGGSLNEQYFGPGTRLTVT.